This T cell receptor beta chain was documented in a study of blood T cell repertoires in COVID-19. About the research overall: The United States, Italy and Spain provided the acute and convalescent COVID-19 samples. T cells, B-cell-depleted T cells, or PBMCs supplied cDNA or gDNA.

As processed by the authors: Amplification of reference gene primers was used by the study to estimate nucleated cell counts. Sequencing used immunoSEQ multiplex PCR; TCRdb keeps in-frame clones, though not all of them. D and trimming were read from the DNA, whereas the V and J calls and clone size are those reported in that table. The sample carries about 49,000 clones, roughly four fifths recorded once. CDR1 is SGHAT and CDR2 is FQNNGV in the germline V gene. V lost 1 base to trimming and J lost 5 bases, with 18 bases between them. The CDR3 has 16 residues. The genes are TRBV11-2 and TRBJ2-7; a weak D match, TRBD1 (5 bases). The clonotype originates from a woman in her fifties or sixties with acute or convalescent COVID-19. Sequencing input: peripheral blood. In DNA form, the CDR3 reads TGTGCCAGCAGCTTAGTTTCCGCAGGGCCAGGGCACGAGCAGTACTTC. Translation: CASSLVSAGPGHEQYF.